The subject of this entry is one T cell receptor beta chain. This specimen belongs to a study of blood T cells in healthy people across ages. The use of a sample-barcoded 5' primer and a J-beta primer mix characterized a second PCR of about 7 to 12 cycles. TCRdb fed the 5' RACE reads into MiXCR, producing one record per CDR3 protein. Of approximately 800,000 distinct CDR3 sequences listed, about 37% were seen once; the top ten hold 10% to 15%. The sample was blood. This sequence was found in a man younger than 35 in good health.

The CDR3 sequence is CASQGEVTEAFF. The CDR3 DNA sequence: TGTGCCAGCCAGGGGGAGGTCACTGAAGCTTTCTTT. This rearrangement joins TRBV2 to TRBJ1-1, with TRBD1 matching 7 bases. The germline CDR1 and CDR2 sequences are SNHLY and FYNNEI. The CDR3 runs to 12 residues. V was clipped by 8 bases and J by 4 bases; unmatched bases: 4. The complete variable domain, with remaining parts taken from reference TRBV2 and TRBJ1-1, reads EPEVTQTPSHQVTQMGQEVILRCVPISNHLYFYWYRQILGQKVEFLVSFYNNEISEKSEIFDDQFSVERPDGSNFTLKIRSTKLEDSAMYFCASQGEVTEAFFGQGTRLTVV.